The 19 T cell receptor beta chains listed next were all sequenced from one sample in a study of shared clonotypes between healthy human individuals (dated by TCRdb to 2020 to 2021). CD8 naive samples consisted of CD45RO-negative cells that were positively selected for CCR7, yielding a CD45RA+CCR7+ population without TemRA cells. Libraries were prepared through the immunoSEQ multiplex PCR assay. The clones in this table, taken by TCRdb from immuneACCESS, are in-frame only. Not every clone is retained; where verified, under half of the shortfall comes from an unresolved V gene, and the cause of the rest is unknown. Across this sample there are approximately 2,000,000 clones, with around 93% seen only once. Around 1.8% of the sample lies in the top ten. What was sequenced was naive CD8+ T cells from PBMCs. Sample cell subset or site, as interpreted from the label and publication: CD45RA+CCR7+. These receptors were taken from a man in his late teens or twenties in good health. Some clones in this sample may be carry-over from other donors' samples.

This clone was counted a single time. The rearrangement links TRBV27 to TRBJ1-1; D is unclear. With 5 bases removed from V and 4 bases from J, the gap between germline ends came to 14 bases. Germline CDR1 and CDR2: MNHEY and SMNVEV (reference sequence). The CDR3 contains 14 residues. Here the CDR3 reads CASSPPGFGTEAFF. As DNA, the CDR3 is TGTGCCAGCAGTCCCCCGGGATTTGGCACTGAAGCTTTCTTT.

This clone was recorded once. V usage is TRBV7-9 and J usage is TRBJ2-7; D unclear. The germline CDR1 and CDR2 sequences are SEHNR and FQNEAQ (reference sequence). The CDR3 is 15 amino acids. The V end lost 5 bases, the J end lost 3 bases, and 17 bases lay between the germline ends. The CDR3, as DNA: TGTGCCAGCAGCCCCTTGGACCTCTTGGACTACGAGCAGTACTTC. It encodes CASSPLDLLDYEQYF.

The chain links TRBV28 to TRBJ1-2; 9 nucleotides agree with TRBD1. This CDR3 spans 16 amino acids. J lost 3 bases, V lost 5 bases, and 10 bases had no gene match. Germline V gives CDR1 MDHEN, CDR2 SYDVKM. CDR3 nucleotides: TGTGCCAGCAGTCAAATCCCGGACAGGGGAGACTATGGCTACACCTTC. Protein: CASSQIPDRGDYGYTF.

About this clone itself: Other DNA sequences within the sample encode an identical CDR3. The genes are TRBV4-2 and TRBJ2-3; TRBD2 matches 7 bases. After removal of 1 base from V and 6 bases from J, the junction contained 4 bases not matched to a gene. The germline gives CDR1 LGHNA, CDR2 YNFKEQ. This CDR3 region has 14 residues. The CDR3 is CASSQAGRTDTQYF. CDR3 coding DNA: TGTGCCAGCAGCCAAGCCGGGAGGACCGATACGCAGTATTTT.

CDR3 region: CASSQSGEGLYNEQFF. Here the CDR3 DNA reads TGTGCCAGCAGCCAAAGCGGAGAGGGACTTTACAATGAGCAGTTCTTC. This sequence joins TRBV11-3 and TRBJ2-1; D possibly corresponds to TRBD2 (6 bases). V was trimmed by 5 bases and J by 4 bases, leaving 18 bases between them. Germline V gene lookup returns CDR1 SGHNT and CDR2 YENEEA. This CDR3 has 16 amino acids.

This clone came up a few times. The chain carries TRBV29-1 and TRBJ2-3, with D unresolved. The CDR3 runs to 11 residues. The germline V gene has CDR1 SQVTM and CDR2 ANQGSEA. V dropped 3 bases and J dropped 4 bases, with 5 bases sitting between them. CDR3 sequence (DNA): TGCAGCGTTGAGGCCCCAGATACGCAGTATTTT. Protein sequence: CSVEAPDTQYF.

The J gene is TRBJ2-7, the V gene TRBV11-2; 7 positions match TRBD1. The length of the CDR3 is 15 residues. Germline CDR1 and CDR2: SGHAT and FQNNGV. V shed 2 bases, J shed 0 bases, and the junction held 4 bases outside the gene matches. CDR3 bases: TGTGCCAGCAGCTTAAAGACAGGGCTCTCCTACGAGCAGTACTTC. The encoded protein is CASSLKTGLSYEQYF.

This chain joins TRBV9 and TRBJ2-7; the match to TRBD1 covers 7 bases. CDR3 size: 14 residues. The V gene end was trimmed by 4 bases and the J gene end by 6 bases; junction bases not matched to a gene: 10. CDR1 is SGDLS, CDR2 YYNGEE, per germline. The CDR3 DNA follows: TGTGCCAGCAGCCCCCGGGACAGACACGCCGAGCAGTACTTC. Amino acid sequence: CASSPRDRHAEQYF.

This clone was recorded only once. V and J are TRBV28 and TRBJ2-7; D may be TRBD2 (6 bases). The V and J ends lost 8 bases and 12 bases respectively, with 20 bases between them. The CDR3 has 12 amino acids. Germline V lookup: CDR1 MDHEN, CDR2 SYDVKM. The CDR3 DNA sequence: TGTGCCAGCGAGGCTCCAGCCCCGGAGGGGTACTTC. Its translation: CASEAPAPEGYF.

This chain joins TRBV19 and TRBJ1-1; D unresolved. The germline gives CDR1 LNHDA, CDR2 SQIVND (reference sequence). The V end lost 7 bases, the J end lost 5 bases, and 8 bases lay between the germline ends. The CDR3 is 11 amino acids. CDR3 bases: TGTGCCAGTATCGAGGGAACTGAAGCTTTCTTT. Encoded protein: CASIEGTEAFF.

The V and J genes are TRBV28 and TRBJ1-1; 7 nucleotides line up with TRBD1. J lost 4 bases, V lost 6 bases, and 5 bases had no gene match. From germline, CDR1 is MDHEN and CDR2 SYDVKM. This CDR3 spans 13 amino acids. The DNA for the CDR3 is TGTGCCAGCAGATACAGGGGTGGCACTGAAGCTTTCTTT. It translates to CASRYRGGTEAFF.

The V and J genes are TRBV6-6 and TRBJ1-4; weak D call: TRBD1 (6 bases). Germline values: CDR1 MNHNY, CDR2 SVGAGI (reference sequence). CDR3 length equals 14 residues. Trimming stripped 5 bases from V and 5 bases from J, with 12 bases between. CDR3 loop: CASSADRRNEKLFF. Here the CDR3 DNA reads TGTGCCAGCAGTGCTGACAGGCGGAATGAAAAACTGTTTTTT.

The J gene is TRBJ2-7, the V gene TRBV2; no clear D gene. There are 13 residues in the CDR3. Germline lookup yields CDR1 SNHLY and CDR2 FYNNEI. Between the trimmed V and J ends, which lost 1 base and 2 bases, there was a span of 6 bases. Here the CDR3 reads CASSEGVPYEQYF. The CDR3 coding sequence is TGTGCCAGCAGTGAAGGGGTCCCCTACGAGCAGTACTTC.

The chain combines TRBV11-2 with TRBJ1-5; a weak D match, TRBD1 (5 bases). V was cut by 5 bases and J by 5 bases, with 16 bases left in between. The CDR3 covers 15 residues. CDR1 is SGHAT and CDR2 is FQNNGV in the germline V gene. Here the CDR3 reads CASSQFGRVDQPQHF. The DNA of the CDR3 is TGTGCCAGCAGCCAATTCGGCAGGGTGGATCAGCCCCAGCATTTT. Full variable domain (remainder filled in from reference TRBV11-2 and TRBJ1-5): EAGVAQSPRYKIIEKRQSVAFWCNPISGHATLYWYQQILGQGPKLLIQFQNNGVVDDSQLPKDRFSAERLKGVDSTLKIQPAKLEDSAVYLCASSQFGRVDQPQHFGDGTRLSIL.

This clone occurred once. The chain links TRBV7-9 to TRBJ2-7; 8 bases agree with TRBD2. V lost 1 base and J lost 4; bases outside the gene matches: 12. Germline V gene lookup returns CDR1 SEHNR and CDR2 FQNEAQ (reference sequence). The CDR3 spans 17 residues. The CDR3 region has the DNA TGTGCCAGCAGCTTAGGCGGGCGGGAGGCCCTCTATTACGAGCAGTACTTC. It is translated as CASSLGGREALYYEQYF.

This chain links TRBV23-1 with TRBJ2-7; 9 bases are a match to TRBD1. TRBV23-1 is an ORF for which the function is uncertain. CDR3 length equals 11 residues. V trimming: 6 bases; J trimming: 13 bases; junction bases outside the gene matches: 7. This CDR3 reads CASSPVGQGYF. The CDR3 DNA reads TGCGCCAGCAGCCCCGTGGGACAGGGATACTTC.

The chain links TRBV14 to TRBJ2-7; D ambiguous. The CDR3 consists of 15 residues. In germline, CDR1 is SGHDN, CDR2 FVKESK. Trimming left V 4 bases short and J 8 bases short, with 21 bases between. As DNA, the CDR3 is TGTGCCAGCAGCCGTCGATCTACCGACCTAGGCAAGCAGTACTTC. Its translation is CASSRRSTDLGKQYF.

Of note for this clone: This CDR3 is also generated by other DNA sequences in the sample. CDR3 protein: CASSPTPNTEAFF. The CDR3 coding sequence is TGTGCCAGCAGCCCTACACCAAACACTGAAGCTTTCTTT. The chain combines TRBV5-8 with TRBJ1-1; unclear D gene. Germline loops: CDR1 SGHTS, CDR2 YDEGEE. The V end lost 4 bases, the J end lost 2 bases, and 9 bases lay between the germline ends. CDR3 length equals 13 residues.

The rearrangement links TRBV5-6 to TRBJ2-7; D is ambiguous. This CDR3 is built from 14 residues. Germline CDR1 reads SGHDT; CDR2 reads YYEEEE. V shed 4 bases and J shed 0 bases, with 11 bases lying between them. The CDR3 spells CASSPERNSYEQYF. For the CDR3, the DNA is TGTGCCAGCAGCCCCGAACGGAACTCCTACGAGCAGTACTTC.